The clone carrying this T cell receptor (beta chain) came up a few times. The target antigen is unknown. Unmatched junction bases numbered 7, after V lost 6 bases and J lost 4 bases. The CDR3 has 15 amino acids. Germline V gives CDR1 MNHEY, CDR2 SMNVEV (reference sequence). The data originate from a study of early T cells in non-severe SARS-CoV-2 infection. Overall study context: Sequencing input comprised bulk RNA from unsorted whole blood; chain pairing was not available. Broader study findings: VDJdb matches were skewed toward anti-spike CD8 T cell responses.

Individual cDNA molecules each received unique molecular identifiers attached to them. TCRdb reanalysed the 5' RACE reads using MiXCR and keeps one entry per CDR3 protein. The sample has approximately 42,000 distinct CDR3 sequences; roughly 7.1% are singletons. Source material: whole blood. The receptor was isolated from an adult who was a healthcare worker with PCR-confirmed SARS-CoV-2 infection or an uninfected control (not recorded which). The chain has TRBV27 and TRBJ2-3; 10 bases are a match to TRBD2. This CDR3 is CASSQGLAPADTQYF. Here the CDR3 DNA reads TGTGCCAGCAGCCAGGGACTAGCGCCTGCAGATACGCAGTATTTT.